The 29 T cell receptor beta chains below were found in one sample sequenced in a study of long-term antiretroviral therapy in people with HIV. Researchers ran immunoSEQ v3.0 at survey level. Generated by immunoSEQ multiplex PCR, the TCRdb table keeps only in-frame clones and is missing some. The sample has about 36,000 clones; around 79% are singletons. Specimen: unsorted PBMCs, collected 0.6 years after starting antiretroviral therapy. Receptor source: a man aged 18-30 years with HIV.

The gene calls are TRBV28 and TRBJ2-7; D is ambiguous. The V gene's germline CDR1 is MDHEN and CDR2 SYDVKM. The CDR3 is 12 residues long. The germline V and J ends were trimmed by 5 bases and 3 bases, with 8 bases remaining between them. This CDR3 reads CASSPRGYEQYF. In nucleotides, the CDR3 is TGTGCCAGCAGTCCCCGAGGCTACGAGCAGTACTTC.

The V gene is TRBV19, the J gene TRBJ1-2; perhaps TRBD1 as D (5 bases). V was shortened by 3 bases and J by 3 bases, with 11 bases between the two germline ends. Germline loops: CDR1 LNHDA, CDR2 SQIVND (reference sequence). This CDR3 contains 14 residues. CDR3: CASSIVWGDYGYTF. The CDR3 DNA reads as TGTGCCAGTAGTATTGTCTGGGGCGACTATGGCTACACCTTC. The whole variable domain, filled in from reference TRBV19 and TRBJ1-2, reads DGGITQSPKYLFRKEGQNVTLSCEQNLNHDAMYWYRQDPGQGLRLIYYSQIVNDFQKGDIAEGYSVSREKKESFPLTVTSAQKNPTAFYLCASSIVWGDYGYTFGSGTRLTVV.

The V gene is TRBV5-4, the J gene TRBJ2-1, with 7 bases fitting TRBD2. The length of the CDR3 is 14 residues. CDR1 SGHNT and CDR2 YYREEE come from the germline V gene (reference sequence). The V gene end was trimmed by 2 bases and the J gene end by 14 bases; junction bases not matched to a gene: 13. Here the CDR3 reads CASSFRTSEGREFF. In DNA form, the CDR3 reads TGTGCCAGCAGCTTCCGGACTAGTGAAGGGCGGGAGTTCTTC. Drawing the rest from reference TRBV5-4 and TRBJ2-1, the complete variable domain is ETGVTQSPTHLIKTRGQQVTLRCSSQSGHNTVSWYQQALGQGPQFIFQYYREEENGRGNFPPRFSGLQFPNYSSELNVNALELDDSALYLCASSFRTSEGREFFGPGTRLTVL.

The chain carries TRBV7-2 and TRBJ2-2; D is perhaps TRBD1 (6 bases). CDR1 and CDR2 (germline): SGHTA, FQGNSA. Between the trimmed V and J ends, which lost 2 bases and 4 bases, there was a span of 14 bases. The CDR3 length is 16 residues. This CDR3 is CASSLLLAGATGELFF. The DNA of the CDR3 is TGTGCCAGCAGCTTATTACTGGCAGGGGCCACCGGGGAGCTGTTTTTT.

CDR3 nucleotides: TGTGCCAGCAGCCCCCACAGGGGAAACTCCTACGAGCAGTACTTC. Its protein product is CASSPHRGNSYEQYF. The chain carries TRBV7-9 and TRBJ2-7, with 7 positions matching TRBD1. Germline values: CDR1 SEHNR, CDR2 FQNEAQ (reference sequence). The CDR3 covers 15 residues. The J segment lost 0 bases and the V segment lost 5 bases, leaving 7 bases of the junction unmatched.

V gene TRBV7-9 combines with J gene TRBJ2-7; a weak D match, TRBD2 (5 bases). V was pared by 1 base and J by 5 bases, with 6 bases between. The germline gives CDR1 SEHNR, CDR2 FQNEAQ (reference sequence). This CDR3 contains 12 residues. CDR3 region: CASSLVANEQYF. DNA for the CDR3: TGTGCCAGCAGCTTAGTAGCGAACGAGCAGTACTTC.

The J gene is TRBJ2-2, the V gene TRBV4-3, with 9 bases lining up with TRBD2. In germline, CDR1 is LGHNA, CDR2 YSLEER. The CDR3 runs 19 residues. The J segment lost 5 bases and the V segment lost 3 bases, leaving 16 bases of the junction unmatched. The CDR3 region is CASSHNRGASGIGTGELFF. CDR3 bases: TGCGCCAGCAGCCACAACCGCGGGGCTAGCGGGATCGGTACCGGGGAGCTGTTTTTT.

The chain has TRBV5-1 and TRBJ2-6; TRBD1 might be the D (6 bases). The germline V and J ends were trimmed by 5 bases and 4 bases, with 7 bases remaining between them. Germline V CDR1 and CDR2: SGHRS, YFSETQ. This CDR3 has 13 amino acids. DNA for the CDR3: TGCGCCAGCAGGGGGGCAGGGGCCAACGTCCTGACTTTC. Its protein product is CASRGAGANVLTF.

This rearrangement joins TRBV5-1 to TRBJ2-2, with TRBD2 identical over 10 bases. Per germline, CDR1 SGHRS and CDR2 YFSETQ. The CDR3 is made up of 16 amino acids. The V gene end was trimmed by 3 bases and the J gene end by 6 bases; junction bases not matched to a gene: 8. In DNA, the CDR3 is TGCGCCAGCAGCTGGCTAGCGGGAGTTGGTGCCGGGGAGCTGTTTTTT. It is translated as CASSWLAGVGAGELFF.

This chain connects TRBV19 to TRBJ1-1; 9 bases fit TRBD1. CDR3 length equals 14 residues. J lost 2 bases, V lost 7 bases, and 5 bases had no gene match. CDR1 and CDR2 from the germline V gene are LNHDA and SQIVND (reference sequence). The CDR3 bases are TGTGCCAGTATTCGAACAGGGGGCAACACTGAAGCTTTCTTT. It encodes CASIRTGGNTEAFF. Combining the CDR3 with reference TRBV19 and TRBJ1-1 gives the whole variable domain DGGITQSPKYLFRKEGQNVTLSCEQNLNHDAMYWYRQDPGQGLRLIYYSQIVNDFQKGDIAEGYSVSREKKESFPLTVTSAQKNPTAFYLCASIRTGGNTEAFFGQGTRLTVV.

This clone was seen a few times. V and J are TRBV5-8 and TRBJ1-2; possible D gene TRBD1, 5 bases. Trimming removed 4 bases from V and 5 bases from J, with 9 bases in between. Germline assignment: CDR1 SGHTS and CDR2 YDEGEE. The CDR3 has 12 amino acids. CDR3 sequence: CASSAGPYGYTF. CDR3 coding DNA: TGTGCCAGCAGCGCGGGGCCTTATGGCTACACCTTC.

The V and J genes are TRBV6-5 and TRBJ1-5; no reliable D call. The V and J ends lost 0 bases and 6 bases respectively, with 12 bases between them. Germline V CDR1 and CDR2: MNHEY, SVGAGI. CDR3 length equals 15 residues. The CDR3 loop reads CASSYSNDGSQPQHF. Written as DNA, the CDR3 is TGTGCCAGCAGTTACTCGAATGACGGCAGTCAGCCCCAGCATTTT.

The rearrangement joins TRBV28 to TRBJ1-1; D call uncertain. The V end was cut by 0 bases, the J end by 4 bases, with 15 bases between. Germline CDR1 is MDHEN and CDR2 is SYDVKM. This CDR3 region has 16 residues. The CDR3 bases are TGTGCCAGCAGTTTATGGGTAGGACCGGGTTCCACTGAAGCTTTCTTT. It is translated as CASSLWVGPGSTEAFF. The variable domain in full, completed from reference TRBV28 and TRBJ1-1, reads DVKVTQSSRYLVKRTGEKVFLECVQDMDHENMFWYRQDPGLGLRLIYFSYDVKMKEKGDIPEGYSVSREKKERFSLILESASTNQTSMYLCASSLWVGPGSTEAFFGQGTRLTVV.

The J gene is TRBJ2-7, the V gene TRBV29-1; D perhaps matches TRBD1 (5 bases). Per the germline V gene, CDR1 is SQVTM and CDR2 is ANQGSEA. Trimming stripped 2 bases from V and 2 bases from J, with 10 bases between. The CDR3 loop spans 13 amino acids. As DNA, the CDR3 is TGCAGCGTTGAATCCAGGGAACCCTACGAGCAGTACTTC. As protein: CSVESREPYEQYF.

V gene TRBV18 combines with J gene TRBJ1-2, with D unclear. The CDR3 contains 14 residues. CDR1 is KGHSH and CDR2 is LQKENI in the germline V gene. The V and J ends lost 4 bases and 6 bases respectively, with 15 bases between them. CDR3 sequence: CASSLREGIDGYTF. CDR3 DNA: TGTGCCAGCTCACTAAGGGAGGGAATCGATGGCTACACCTTC. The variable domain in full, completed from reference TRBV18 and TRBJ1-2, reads NAGVMQNPRHLVRRRGQEARLRCSPMKGHSHVYWYRQLPEEGLKFMVYLQKENIIDESGMPKERFSAEFPKEGPSILRIQQVVRGDSAAYFCASSLREGIDGYTFGSGTRLTVV.

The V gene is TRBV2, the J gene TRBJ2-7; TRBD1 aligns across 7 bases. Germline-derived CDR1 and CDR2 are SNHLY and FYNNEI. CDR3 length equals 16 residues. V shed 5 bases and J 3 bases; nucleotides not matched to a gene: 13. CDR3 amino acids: CASSTPKDRYNYEQYF. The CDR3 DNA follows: TGTGCCAGCAGTACTCCTAAGGACAGGTACAACTACGAGCAGTACTTC.

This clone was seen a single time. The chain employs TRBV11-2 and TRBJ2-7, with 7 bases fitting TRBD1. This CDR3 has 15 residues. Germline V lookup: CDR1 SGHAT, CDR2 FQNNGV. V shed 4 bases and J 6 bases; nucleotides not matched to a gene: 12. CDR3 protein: CASSSPRAGGGEQYF. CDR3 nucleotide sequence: TGTGCCAGCAGCTCACCCCGGGCAGGGGGTGGCGAGCAGTACTTC.

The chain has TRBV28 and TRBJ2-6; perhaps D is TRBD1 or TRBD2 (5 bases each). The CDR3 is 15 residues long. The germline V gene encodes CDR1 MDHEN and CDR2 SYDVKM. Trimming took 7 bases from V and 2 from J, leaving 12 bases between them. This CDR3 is CASTTRGAGANVLTF. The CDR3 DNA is TGTGCCAGCACCACGAGGGGAGCTGGGGCCAACGTCCTGACTTTC.

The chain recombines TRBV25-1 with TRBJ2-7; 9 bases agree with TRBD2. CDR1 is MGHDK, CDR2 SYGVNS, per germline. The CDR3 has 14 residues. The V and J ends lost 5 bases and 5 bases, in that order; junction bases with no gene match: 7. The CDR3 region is CASSLGLALHEQYF. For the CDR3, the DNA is TGTGCCAGCAGTCTGGGACTAGCTTTGCACGAGCAGTACTTC.

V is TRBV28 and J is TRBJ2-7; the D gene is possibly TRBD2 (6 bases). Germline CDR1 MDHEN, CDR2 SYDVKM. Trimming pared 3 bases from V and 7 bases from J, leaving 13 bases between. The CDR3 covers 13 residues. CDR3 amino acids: CASSFNGRWEQYF. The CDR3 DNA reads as TGTGCCAGCAGTTTCAATGGGAGGTGGGAGCAGTACTTC.

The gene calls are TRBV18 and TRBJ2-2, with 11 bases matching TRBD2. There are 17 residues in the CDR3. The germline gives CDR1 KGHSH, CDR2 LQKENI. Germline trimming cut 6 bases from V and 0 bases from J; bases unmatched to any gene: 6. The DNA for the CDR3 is TGTGCCAGCTCGCAACTAGCGGGAGAAGCGAACACCGGGGAGCTGTTTTTT. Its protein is CASSQLAGEANTGELFF.

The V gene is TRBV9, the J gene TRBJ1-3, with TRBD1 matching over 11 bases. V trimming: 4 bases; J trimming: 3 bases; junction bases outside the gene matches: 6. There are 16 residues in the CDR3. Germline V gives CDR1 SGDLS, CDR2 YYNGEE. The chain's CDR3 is CASSSRTGGFGNTIYF. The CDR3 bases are TGTGCCAGCAGCTCTCGGACAGGGGGCTTTGGAAACACCATATATTTT.

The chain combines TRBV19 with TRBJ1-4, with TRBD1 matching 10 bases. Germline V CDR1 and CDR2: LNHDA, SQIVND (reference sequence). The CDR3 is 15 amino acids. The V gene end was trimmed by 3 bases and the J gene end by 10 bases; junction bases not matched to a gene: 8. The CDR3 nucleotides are TGTGCCAGTAGTATTTCCGGGACAGGGGATGGAAAACTGTTTTTT. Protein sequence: CASSISGTGDGKLFF.

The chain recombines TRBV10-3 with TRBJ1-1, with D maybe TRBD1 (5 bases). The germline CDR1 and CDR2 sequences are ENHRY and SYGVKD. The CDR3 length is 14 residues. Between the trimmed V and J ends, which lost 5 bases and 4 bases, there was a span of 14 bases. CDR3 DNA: TGTGCCATCAGTATGAGGGGCAGTAGCACTGAAGCTTTCTTT. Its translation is CAISMRGSSTEAFF.

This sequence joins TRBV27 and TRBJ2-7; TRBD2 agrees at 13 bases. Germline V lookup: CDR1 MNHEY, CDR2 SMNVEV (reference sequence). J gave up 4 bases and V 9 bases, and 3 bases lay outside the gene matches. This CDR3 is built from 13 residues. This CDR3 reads CASGLAGEYEQYF. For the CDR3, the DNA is TGTGCCAGTGGACTAGCGGGAGAGTACGAGCAGTACTTC.

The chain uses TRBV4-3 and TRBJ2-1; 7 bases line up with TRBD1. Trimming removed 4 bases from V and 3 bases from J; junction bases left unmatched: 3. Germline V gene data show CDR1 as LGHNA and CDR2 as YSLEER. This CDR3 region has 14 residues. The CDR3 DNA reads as TGCGCCAGCAGCCTAGGACAGGACTACAATGAGCAGTTCTTC. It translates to CASSLGQDYNEQFF.

The CDR3 loop reads CASRTGRTGELFF. CDR3 in DNA: TGTGCCAGTAGGACGGGCAGGACCGGGGAGCTGTTTTTT. This sequence joins TRBV19 and TRBJ2-2; D is uncertain. V lost 6 bases and J lost 5, with 10 bases in between. Looked up from germline, CDR1 is LNHDA and CDR2 is SQIVND (reference sequence). The CDR3 runs 13 residues.

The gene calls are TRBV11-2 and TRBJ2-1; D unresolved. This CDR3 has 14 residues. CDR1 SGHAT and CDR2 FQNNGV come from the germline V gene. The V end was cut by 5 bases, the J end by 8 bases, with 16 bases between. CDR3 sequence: CASSQKASPDEQFF. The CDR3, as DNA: TGTGCCAGCAGCCAAAAGGCTTCACCGGATGAGCAGTTCTTC.

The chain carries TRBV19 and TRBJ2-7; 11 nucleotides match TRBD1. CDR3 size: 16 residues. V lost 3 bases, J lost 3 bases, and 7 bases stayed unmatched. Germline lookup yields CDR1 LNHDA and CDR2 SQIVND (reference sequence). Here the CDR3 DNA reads TGTGCCAGTAGTATTTCTGCAGGGACAGGGGGCTACGAGCAGTACTTC. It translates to CASSISAGTGGYEQYF. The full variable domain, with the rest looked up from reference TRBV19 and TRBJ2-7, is DGGITQSPKYLFRKEGQNVTLSCEQNLNHDAMYWYRQDPGQGLRLIYYSQIVNDFQKGDIAEGYSVSREKKESFPLTVTSAQKNPTAFYLCASSISAGTGGYEQYFGPGTRLTVT.